These 22 T cell receptor beta chains originate from one sample sequenced in a study of T cells after posttransplantation cyclophosphamide. TCRdb's copy holds only in-frame clones and misses some; the assay was immunoSEQ multiplex PCR. The sample holds about 41,000 clones, and no clone turns up only once. Material: PBMCs. These receptors all come from a man younger than 40 in good health and a related stem cell transplant donor.

This clone was counted ten times or more. The chain is built from TRBV19 and TRBJ1-6; D perhaps matches TRBD1 (6 bases). This CDR3 spans 13 amino acids. Per the germline V gene, CDR1 is LNHDA and CDR2 is SQIVND (reference sequence). Trimming shortened V by 9 bases and J by 3 bases, and 9 bases separated the two germline ends. CDR3 sequence: CASGQNYNSPLHF. The CDR3 DNA reads TGTGCCAGCGGACAGAACTATAATTCACCCCTCCACTTT.

The V gene is TRBV7-7, the J gene TRBJ2-3, with D maybe TRBD2 (6 bases). This CDR3 comprises 14 residues. Per germline, CDR1 SSHAT and CDR2 FNYEAQ (reference sequence). Trimming took off 1 base at V and 5 bases at J, with 10 bases between the two ends. The CDR3: CASSLEGLEDTQYF. CDR3 sequence (DNA): TGTGCCAGCAGCTTAGAGGGACTCGAAGATACGCAGTATTTT.

This clone occurred many times. This chain connects TRBV19 to TRBJ1-5, with 7 bases matching TRBD1. Germline lookup yields CDR1 LNHDA and CDR2 SQIVND (reference sequence). The CDR3 is made up of 15 amino acids. Trimming took 2 bases from V and 4 from J; bases not matched to a gene: 5. CDR3 bases: TGTGCCAGTAGTATATCAGGGGGAAGAAATCAGCCCCAGCATTTT. As protein: CASSISGGRNQPQHF.

This clone appeared many times. J is TRBJ2-1 and V is TRBV5-4, with D perhaps matching TRBD2 (5 bases). Per germline, CDR1 SGHNT and CDR2 YYREEE (reference sequence). The CDR3 extends over 15 amino acids. Trimming shortened V by 4 bases and J by 3 bases, and 14 bases separated the two germline ends. The CDR3 DNA follows: TGTGCCAGCAGCCATTCGGACTCATACTACAATGAGCAGTTCTTC. Residues: CASSHSDSYYNEQFF.

This chain connects TRBV5-1 to TRBJ2-2; 7 positions match TRBD1. This CDR3 is built from 16 residues. Trimming at V came to 0 bases and at J to 6 bases, leaving 8 bases not matched to a gene. Germline CDR1 is SGHRS and CDR2 is YFSETQ. The CDR3 spells CASSLGGGASSGELFF. The CDR3 coding sequence is TGCGCCAGCAGCTTGGGAGGGGGCGCAAGTTCCGGGGAGCTGTTTTTT.

This clone has at least ten counts. The genes are TRBV27 and TRBJ1-2; 7 bases map to TRBD1. The trim removed 5 bases at V and 8 bases at J, leaving 8 bases unmatched. Germline-derived CDR1 and CDR2 are MNHEY and SMNVEV (reference sequence). The CDR3 has 13 residues. This CDR3 is CASSKGQIDGYTF. The CDR3, as DNA: TGTGCCAGCAGTAAGGGACAGATCGACGGCTACACCTTC.

This clone appeared many times. The genes are TRBV13 and TRBJ1-2; tentatively, D is TRBD1 (6 bases). The CDR3 loop spans 14 amino acids. V was trimmed by 7 bases and J by 5 bases, leaving 17 bases between them. Germline CDR1 is PRHDT and CDR2 is FYEKMQ (reference sequence). CDR3 amino acids: CASTRTAQVYGYTF. The CDR3 region has the DNA TGTGCCAGCACTCGGACAGCACAGGTTTATGGCTACACCTTC.

This clone was detected ten times or more. V usage is TRBV5-1 and J usage is TRBJ2-3, with D possibly matching TRBD2 (5 bases). V shed 5 bases and J shed 4 bases, with 8 bases lying between them. Per germline, CDR1 SGHRS and CDR2 YFSETQ. The length of the CDR3 is 12 residues. The CDR3 region is CASRDGADTQYF. Written as DNA, the CDR3 is TGCGCCAGCAGGGACGGGGCAGATACGCAGTATTTT.

This clone was detected ten times or more. The chain recombines TRBV7-9 with TRBJ2-1; 7 nucleotides line up with TRBD1. There are 16 residues in the CDR3. The V gene's germline CDR1 is SEHNR and CDR2 FQNEAQ (reference sequence). The junction had 6 bases not matched to a gene; V was cut back by 3 bases and J by 1 base. In DNA form, the CDR3 reads TGTGCCAGCAGCTTTTCGGGACAGTCTTCCTACAATGAGCAGTTCTTC. It yields the protein CASSFSGQSSYNEQFF.

This clone was picked up many times. This chain links TRBV5-5 with TRBJ1-4; a weak D match, TRBD1 (6 bases). Germline V gene sequence: CDR1 SGHKS, CDR2 YYEKEE (reference sequence). The CDR3 has 15 amino acids. Between the trimmed V and J ends, which lost 4 bases and 2 bases, there was a span of 12 bases. DNA for the CDR3: TGTGCCAGCAGCCCACAGGGTATCACTAATGAAAAACTGTTTTTT. Its translation is CASSPQGITNEKLFF.

The table lists this clone with a few counts. The chain links TRBV29-1 to TRBJ2-5; D is perhaps TRBD1 (6 bases). CDR3 size: 12 residues. Trimming took off 5 bases at V and 4 bases at J, with 11 bases between the two ends. Germline assignment: CDR1 SQVTM and CDR2 ANQGSEA. The CDR3 DNA reads as TGCAGCGTTAAACAGGGTGGAGAGACCCAGTACTTC. Translated, it gives CSVKQGGETQYF.

This clone was recorded at least ten times. The chain carries TRBV12-3 or TRBV12-4 and TRBJ1-2, with a possible D match to TRBD1 (6 bases). The V and J ends lost 5 bases and 4 bases respectively, with 23 bases between them. This CDR3 contains 17 residues. CDR3 residues: CASSAHPLPQGSYGYTF. The DNA of the CDR3 is TGTGCCAGCAGTGCCCACCCCCTTCCACAGGGAAGCTATGGCTACACCTTC.

This clone has a count of ten or more. The CDR3 protein is CATSADRGYGYTF. For the CDR3, the DNA is TGTGCCACCTCGGCGGACAGAGGCTATGGCTACACCTTC. The rearrangement joins TRBV5-4 to TRBJ1-2; D is perhaps TRBD1 (6 bases). Trimming took 9 bases from V and 4 from J, leaving 16 bases between them. The V gene's germline CDR1 is SGHNT and CDR2 YYREEE (reference sequence). There are 13 residues in the CDR3.

This clone has a handful of counts. Here the CDR3 reads CASSRTGGRYEQYF. In nucleotides, the CDR3 is TGTGCCAGCAGTCGGACAGGGGGAAGATACGAGCAGTACTTC. The chain carries TRBV28 and TRBJ2-7, with 10 nucleotides matching TRBD1. J lost 4 bases, V lost 5 bases, and 5 bases had no gene match. The CDR3 has 14 amino acids. Germline CDR1 and CDR2: MDHEN and SYDVKM.

There are many counts of this clone. The chain employs TRBV10-3 and TRBJ2-2; D is possibly TRBD1 (6 bases). Trimming took off 6 bases at V and 6 bases at J, with 14 bases between the two ends. The germline CDR1 and CDR2 sequences are ENHRY and SYGVKD. This CDR3 spans 14 amino acids. The CDR3 sequence is CAISLDGGPGELFF. CDR3 nucleotide sequence: TGTGCCATCAGCCTAGATGGGGGCCCCGGGGAGCTGTTTTTT.

At least ten counts were recorded for this clone. This CDR3 reads CASSTSSGYTDTQYF. Written as DNA, the CDR3 is TGTGCCAGTAGTACCAGTAGCGGCTACACAGATACGCAGTATTTT. The V and J genes are TRBV19 and TRBJ2-3, with D tentatively TRBD2 (6 bases). Looked up from germline, CDR1 is LNHDA and CDR2 is SQIVND (reference sequence). V was shortened by 4 bases and J by 2 bases, with 13 bases between the two germline ends. The CDR3 spans 15 residues.

There are many counts of this clone. This CDR3 is CASSSNEHEAFF. The CDR3 DNA sequence: TGTGCCAGCAGCTCAAATGAACATGAGGCTTTCTTT. The V gene is TRBV9, the J gene TRBJ1-1, with no clear D. This CDR3 is 12 amino acids long. With 4 bases removed from V and 11 bases from J, the gap between germline ends came to 15 bases. CDR1 SGDLS and CDR2 YYNGEE come from the germline V gene.

This clone was recorded many times. This rearrangement joins TRBV6-5 to TRBJ1-5; TRBD1 is a possible D gene (5 bases). In germline, CDR1 is MNHEY, CDR2 SVGAGI. The length of the CDR3 is 12 residues. V was cut by 8 bases and J by 2 bases, with 7 bases left in between. The CDR3 loop reads CASGGGNQPQHF. The CDR3 DNA is TGTGCCAGCGGGGGGGGCAATCAGCCCCAGCATTTT.

This clone was detected many times. The chain couples TRBV28 to TRBJ1-1; D is possibly TRBD1 (6 bases). The CDR3 length is 13 residues. Trimming cost V 2 bases and J 8 bases, with 12 bases left between them. In germline, CDR1 is MDHEN, CDR2 SYDVKM. The CDR3 is CASSLGGAEEAFF. CDR3 DNA: TGTGCCAGCAGTTTAGGGGGGGCAGAAGAAGCTTTCTTT.

This clone was counted a few times. The chain carries TRBV6-1 and TRBJ2-3; 10 nucleotides line up with TRBD2. Per the germline V gene, CDR1 is MNHNS and CDR2 is SASEGT. V gave up 4 bases and J gave up 4 bases; unmatched junction bases: 8. The CDR3 is 16 residues long. In DNA form, the CDR3 reads TGTGCCAGCAGTGCCCGGACTAGCGGATTGCCAGATACGCAGTATTTT. This codes for CASSARTSGLPDTQYF.

Ten or more counts support this clone. The CDR3 sequence is CASSPIQGGYADTQYF. The CDR3, as DNA: TGTGCCAGCTCACCGATACAGGGCGGGTACGCAGATACGCAGTATTTT. The chain recombines TRBV18 with TRBJ2-3; TRBD1 might be the D (6 bases). Germline V gene lookup returns CDR1 KGHSH and CDR2 LQKENI. The V end lost 3 bases, the J end lost 4 bases, and 17 bases lay between the germline ends. The CDR3 runs 16 residues.

In its sample, this clone was seen many times. J is TRBJ1-5 and V is TRBV27; no firm D call. V was trimmed by 0 bases and J by 0 bases, leaving 15 bases between them. The length of the CDR3 is 18 residues. Germline V gene sequence: CDR1 MNHEY, CDR2 SMNVEV (reference sequence). The DNA for the CDR3 is TGTGCCAGCAGTTTATCGATAGACTACCTAGATAGCAATCAGCCCCAGCATTTT. Translating gives CASSLSIDYLDSNQPQHF.